This entry features one TCR beta chain sequence. Measured with immunoSEQ multiplex PCR; TCRdb has only the in-frame clones, and not every one. The sample holds 350,000 to 400,000 clones, over 85% seen once. Residents of approximately 25 US areas, aged roughly 18 to 89 years, made up the participants. These data are taken from a study of blood T cell repertoires in COVID-19. Whole-study context: PBMCs, B-cell-depleted T cells, or T cells were the source of the cDNA or gDNA that made up the material.

The CDR3 covers 17 residues. CDR1 and CDR2 (germline): SGHVS, FQNEAQ. V was pared by 2 bases and J by 0 bases, with 16 bases between. The TCR comes from a woman under 40 who had recovered from COVID-19. Source material: PBMCs or T cells enriched from blood (not recorded which). V and J are TRBV7-8 and TRBJ1-2; D uncertain. Here the CDR3 reads CASSLFVVTKANYGYTF. CDR3 coding DNA: TGTGCCAGCAGCTTATTCGTAGTCACGAAAGCTAACTATGGCTACACCTTC.